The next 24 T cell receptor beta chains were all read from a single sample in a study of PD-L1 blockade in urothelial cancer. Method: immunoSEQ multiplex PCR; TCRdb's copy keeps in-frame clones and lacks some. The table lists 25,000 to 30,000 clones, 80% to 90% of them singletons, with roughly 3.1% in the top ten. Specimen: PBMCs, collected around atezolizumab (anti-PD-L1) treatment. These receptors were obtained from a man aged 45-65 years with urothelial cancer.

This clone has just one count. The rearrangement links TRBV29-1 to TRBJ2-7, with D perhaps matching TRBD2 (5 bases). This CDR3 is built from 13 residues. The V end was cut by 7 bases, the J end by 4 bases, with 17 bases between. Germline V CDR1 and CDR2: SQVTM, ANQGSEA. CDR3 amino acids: CSALLDFPYEQYF. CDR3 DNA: TGCAGCGCCCTACTAGATTTCCCTTACGAGCAGTACTTC.

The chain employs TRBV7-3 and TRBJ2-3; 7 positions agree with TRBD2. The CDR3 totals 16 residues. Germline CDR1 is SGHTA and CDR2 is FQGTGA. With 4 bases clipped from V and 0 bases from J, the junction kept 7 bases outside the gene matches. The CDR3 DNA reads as TGTGCCAGCAGCTCTCGCAGGGAGGGGAGCACAGATACGCAGTATTTT. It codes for CASSSRREGSTDTQYF.

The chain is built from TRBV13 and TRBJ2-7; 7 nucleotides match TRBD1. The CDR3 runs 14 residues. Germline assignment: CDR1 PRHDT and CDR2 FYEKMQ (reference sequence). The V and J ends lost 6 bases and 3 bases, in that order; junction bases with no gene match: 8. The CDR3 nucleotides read TGTGCCAGCAGTTACGGGACAGCAAACTACGAGCAGTACTTC. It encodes CASSYGTANYEQYF.

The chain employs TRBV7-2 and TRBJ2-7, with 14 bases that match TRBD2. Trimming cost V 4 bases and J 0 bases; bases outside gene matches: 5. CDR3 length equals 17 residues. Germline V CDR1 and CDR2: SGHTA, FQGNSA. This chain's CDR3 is CASSSGLAGASSYEQYF. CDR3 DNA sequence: TGTGCCAGCAGCTCGGGACTAGCGGGGGCGAGCTCCTACGAGCAGTACTTC.

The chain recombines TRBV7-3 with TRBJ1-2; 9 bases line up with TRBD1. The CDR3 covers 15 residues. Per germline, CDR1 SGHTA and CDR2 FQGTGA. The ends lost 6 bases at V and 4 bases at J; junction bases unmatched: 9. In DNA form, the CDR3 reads TGTGCCAGCAGTCTAGCTCCGGGACAGGGCTATGGCTACACCTTC. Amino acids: CASSLAPGQGYGYTF.

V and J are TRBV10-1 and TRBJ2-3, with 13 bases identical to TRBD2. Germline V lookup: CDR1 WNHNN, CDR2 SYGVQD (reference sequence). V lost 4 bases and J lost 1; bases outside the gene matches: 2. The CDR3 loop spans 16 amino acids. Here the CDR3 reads CASSGGLAGRTDTQYF. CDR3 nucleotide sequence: TGCGCCAGCAGTGGGGGACTAGCGGGGCGCACAGATACGCAGTATTTT.

CDR3 amino acids: CASSVAGTGGGEQYF. The CDR3 DNA reads as TGTGCCAGCAGCGTAGCTGGGACAGGGGGCGGAGAGCAGTACTTC. V is TRBV9 and J is TRBJ2-7; 12 positions match TRBD1. Germline CDR1 is SGDLS and CDR2 is YYNGEE. CDR3 size: 15 residues. Trimming took 0 bases from V and 7 from J; bases not matched to a gene: 5.

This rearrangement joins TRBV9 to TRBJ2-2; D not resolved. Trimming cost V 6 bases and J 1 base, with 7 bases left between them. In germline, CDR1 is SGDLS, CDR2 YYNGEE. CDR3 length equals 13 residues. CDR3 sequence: CASTHMNTGELFF. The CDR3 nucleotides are TGTGCCAGCACCCACATGAACACCGGGGAGCTGTTTTTT.

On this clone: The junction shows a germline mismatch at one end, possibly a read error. The CDR3 sequence: CASSYQSQGALAEQCF. The CDR3, as DNA: TGTGCCAGCAGCTACCAGAGTCAGGGGGCGCTGGCCGAGCAGTGCTTC. The gene calls are TRBV7-2 and TRBJ2-7; TRBD1 aligns across 8 bases. This CDR3 contains 16 residues. The germline CDR1 and CDR2 sequences are SGHTA and FQGNSA.

The CDR3 bases are TGTGCCAGCAGATCTCAGGGGGCTTACGAGCAGTACTTC. It specifies CASRSQGAYEQYF. The V gene is TRBV7-9, the J gene TRBJ2-7, with 8 bases matching TRBD1. The CDR3 runs to 13 residues. Losses at the gene ends were 6 bases for V and 4 bases for J; bases not matched to a gene: 5. Looked up from germline, CDR1 is SEHNR and CDR2 is FQNEAQ (reference sequence).

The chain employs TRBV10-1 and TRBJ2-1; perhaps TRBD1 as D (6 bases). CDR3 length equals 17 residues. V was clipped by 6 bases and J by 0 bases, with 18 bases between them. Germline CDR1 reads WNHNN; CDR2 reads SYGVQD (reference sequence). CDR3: CASSKAPGHHSYNEQFF. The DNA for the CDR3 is TGCGCCAGCAGCAAAGCACCGGGACACCACTCCTACAATGAGCAGTTCTTC.

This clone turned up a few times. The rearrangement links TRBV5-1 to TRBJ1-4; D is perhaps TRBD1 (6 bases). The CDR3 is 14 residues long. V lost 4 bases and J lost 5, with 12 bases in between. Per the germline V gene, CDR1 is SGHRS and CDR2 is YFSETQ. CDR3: CASSRTDENEKLFF. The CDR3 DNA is TGCGCCAGCAGCCGGACAGACGAAAATGAAAAACTGTTTTTT.

CDR3 sequence reads: CASSFWDTGEQYF. CDR3 coding DNA: TGTGCCAGCAGCTTCTGGGACACGGGCGAGCAGTACTTC. The rearrangement joins TRBV7-2 to TRBJ2-7; tentatively, D is TRBD1 (6 bases). CDR3 length: 13 residues. Trimming removed 3 bases at V and 6 bases at J, with 12 bases between. Looked up from germline, CDR1 is SGHTA and CDR2 is FQGNSA.

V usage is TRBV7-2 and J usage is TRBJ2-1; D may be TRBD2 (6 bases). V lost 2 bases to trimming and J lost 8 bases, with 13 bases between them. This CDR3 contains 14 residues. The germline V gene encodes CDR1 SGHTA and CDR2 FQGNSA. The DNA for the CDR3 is TGTGCCAGCAGCTTAACTAGCCCCCGCGATGAGCAGTTCTTC. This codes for CASSLTSPRDEQFF.

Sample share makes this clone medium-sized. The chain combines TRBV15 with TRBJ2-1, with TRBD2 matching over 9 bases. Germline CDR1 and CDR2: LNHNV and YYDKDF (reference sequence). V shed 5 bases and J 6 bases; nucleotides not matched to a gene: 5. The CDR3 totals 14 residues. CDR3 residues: CATSRGGASNEQFF. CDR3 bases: TGTGCCACCAGCCGCGGGGGGGCCTCCAATGAGCAGTTCTTC.

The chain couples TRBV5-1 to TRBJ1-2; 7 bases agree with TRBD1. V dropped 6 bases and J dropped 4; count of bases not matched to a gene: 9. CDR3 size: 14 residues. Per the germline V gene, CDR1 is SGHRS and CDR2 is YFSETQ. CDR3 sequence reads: CASKIQGETYGYTF. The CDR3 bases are TGCGCCAGCAAAATCCAGGGGGAGACCTATGGCTACACCTTC.

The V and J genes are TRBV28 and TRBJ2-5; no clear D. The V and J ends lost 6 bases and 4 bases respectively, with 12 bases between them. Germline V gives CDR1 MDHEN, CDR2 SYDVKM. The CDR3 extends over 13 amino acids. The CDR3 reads CASRNGELETQYF. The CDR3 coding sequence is TGTGCCAGCAGAAACGGAGAGCTAGAGACCCAGTACTTC. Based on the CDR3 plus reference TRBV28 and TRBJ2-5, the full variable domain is DVKVTQSSRYLVKRTGEKVFLECVQDMDHENMFWYRQDPGLGLRLIYFSYDVKMKEKGDIPEGYSVSREKKERFSLILESASTNQTSMYLCASRNGELETQYFGPGTRLLVL.

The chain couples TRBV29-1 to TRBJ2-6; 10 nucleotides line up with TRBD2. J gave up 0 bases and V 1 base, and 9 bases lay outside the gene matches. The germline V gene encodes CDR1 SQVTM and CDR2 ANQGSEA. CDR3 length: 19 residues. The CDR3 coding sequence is TGCAGCGTTGAAGGGCTAGCGGGAGTCGGGAGCTCTGGGGCCAACGTCCTGACTTTC. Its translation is CSVEGLAGVGSSGANVLTF.

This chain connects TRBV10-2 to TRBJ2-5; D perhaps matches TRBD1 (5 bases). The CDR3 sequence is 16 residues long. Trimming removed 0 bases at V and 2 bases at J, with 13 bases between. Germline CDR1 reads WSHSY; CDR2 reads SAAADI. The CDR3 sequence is CASSESTRNRQETQYF. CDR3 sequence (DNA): TGCGCCAGCAGTGAGTCGACTCGGAACAGGCAAGAGACCCAGTACTTC.

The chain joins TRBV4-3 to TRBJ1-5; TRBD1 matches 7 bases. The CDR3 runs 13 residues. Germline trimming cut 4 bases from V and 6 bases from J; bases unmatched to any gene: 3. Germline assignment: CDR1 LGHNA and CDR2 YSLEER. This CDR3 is CASSRDRVQPQHF. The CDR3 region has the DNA TGCGCCAGCAGCCGCGACAGGGTTCAGCCCCAGCATTTT.

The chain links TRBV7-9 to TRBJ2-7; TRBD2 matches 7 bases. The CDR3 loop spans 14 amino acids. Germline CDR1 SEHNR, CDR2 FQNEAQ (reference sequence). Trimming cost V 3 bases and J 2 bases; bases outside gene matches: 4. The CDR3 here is CASSFAGVTYEQYF. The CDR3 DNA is TGTGCCAGCAGCTTCGCGGGGGTAACCTACGAGCAGTACTTC.

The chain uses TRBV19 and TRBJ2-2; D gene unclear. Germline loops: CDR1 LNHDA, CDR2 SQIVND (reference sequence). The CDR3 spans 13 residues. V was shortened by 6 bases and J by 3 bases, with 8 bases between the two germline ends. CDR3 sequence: CASRLSDTGELFF. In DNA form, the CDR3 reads TGTGCCAGTAGGCTGAGTGACACCGGGGAGCTGTTTTTT.

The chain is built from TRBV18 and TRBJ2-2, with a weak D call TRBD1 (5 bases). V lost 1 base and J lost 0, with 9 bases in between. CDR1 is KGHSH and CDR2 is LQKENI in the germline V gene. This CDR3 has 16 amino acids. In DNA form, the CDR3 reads TGTGCCAGCTCACCACTCGACAGTTCGAACACCGGGGAGCTGTTTTTT. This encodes CASSPLDSSNTGELFF.

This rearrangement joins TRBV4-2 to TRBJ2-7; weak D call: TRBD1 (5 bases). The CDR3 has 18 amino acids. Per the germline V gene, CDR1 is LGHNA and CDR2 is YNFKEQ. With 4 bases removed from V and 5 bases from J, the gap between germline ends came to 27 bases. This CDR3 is CASSPRGEGARALDEQYF. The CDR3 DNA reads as TGTGCCAGCAGCCCAAGAGGAGAAGGGGCGCGAGCGTTGGACGAGCAGTACTTC.